One sample yielded the 2 T cell receptor beta chains listed below, sequenced in a study of T cells in Graves' hyperthyroidism and ophthalmopathy. Amplification yielded TCR beta CDR3 regions, with RNA transcripts as the source. HTBI primers were the set used in a first-round RT-PCR of the TCR CDR3. TCRdb analysed the multiplex PCR reads with MiXCR anew, one entry per CDR3 protein. The sample includes more than 600,000 distinct CDR3 sequences, 16% of them seen just once. The sample comprised blood. The receptors were sampled from a man aged 18 to 30 with Graves' hyperthyroidism.

This clonotype was found many times. J is TRBJ2-7 and V is TRBV28; D is uncertain. The CDR3 loop spans 13 amino acids. Between the trimmed V and J ends, which lost 10 bases and 1 base, there was a span of 14 bases. Germline V CDR1 and CDR2: MDHEN, SYDVKM. The CDR3: CATSVPGSYEQYF. For the CDR3, the DNA is TGTGCCACCTCGGTCCCCGGGTCCTACGAGCAGTACTTC.

Ten or more counts support this clonotype. The rearrangement joins TRBV12-3 or TRBV12-4 to TRBJ2-6, with a tentative D call TRBD1 (6 bases). Trimming shortened V by 3 bases and J by 4 bases, and 10 bases separated the two germline ends. The CDR3 totals 15 residues. CDR3 protein: CASSFRGNGANVLTF. The CDR3 nucleotides are TGTGCCAGCAGTTTCAGGGGAAACGGGGCCAACGTCCTGACTTTC.